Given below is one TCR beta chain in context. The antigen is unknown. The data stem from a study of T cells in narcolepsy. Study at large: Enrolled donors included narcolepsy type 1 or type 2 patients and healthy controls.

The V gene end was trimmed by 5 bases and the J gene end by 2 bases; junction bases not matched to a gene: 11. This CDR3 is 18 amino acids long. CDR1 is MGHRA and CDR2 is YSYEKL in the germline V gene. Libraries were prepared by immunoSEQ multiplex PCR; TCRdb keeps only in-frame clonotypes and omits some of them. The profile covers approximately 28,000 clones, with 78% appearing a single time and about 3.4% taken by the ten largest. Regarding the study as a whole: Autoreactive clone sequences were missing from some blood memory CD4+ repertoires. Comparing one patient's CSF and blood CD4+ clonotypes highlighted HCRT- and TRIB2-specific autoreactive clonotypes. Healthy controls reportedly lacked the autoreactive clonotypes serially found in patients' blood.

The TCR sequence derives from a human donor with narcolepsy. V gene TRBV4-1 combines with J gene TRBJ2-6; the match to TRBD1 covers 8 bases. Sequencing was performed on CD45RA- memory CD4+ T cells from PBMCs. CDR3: CASSAPGQVFAGANVLTF. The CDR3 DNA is TGCGCCAGCAGCGCACCGGGACAGGTTTTCGCTGGGGCCAACGTCCTGACTTTC.